This T cell receptor beta chain was sequenced during a study of CD8 T cells in Susac syndrome. Random-hexamer reverse transcription was applied to about 0.5 to 1 ug RNA. TCRdb re-analysed the immunoSEQ multiplex PCR reads in MiXCR, keeping a single row per CDR3 protein. Among roughly 130,000 distinct CDR3 sequences listed, over 95% were seen once. Trimming removed 2 bases from V and 11 bases from J; junction bases left unmatched: 13. From germline, CDR1 is GTSNPN and CDR2 SVGIG (reference sequence). This CDR3 is built from 15 residues. Blood CD8+ and CD4+ T cells underwent high-throughput TCR beta sequencing.

The receptor was isolated from a human donor with Susac syndrome. The sequenced sample was CD4+ T cells from PBMCs. V is TRBV30 and J is TRBJ1-4, with 8 nucleotides matching TRBD1. CDR3 sequence reads: CAWSFRDRGGTKLFF. The DNA for the CDR3 is TGTGCCTGGAGTTTTCGCGACAGGGGCGGAACCAAACTGTTTTTT.